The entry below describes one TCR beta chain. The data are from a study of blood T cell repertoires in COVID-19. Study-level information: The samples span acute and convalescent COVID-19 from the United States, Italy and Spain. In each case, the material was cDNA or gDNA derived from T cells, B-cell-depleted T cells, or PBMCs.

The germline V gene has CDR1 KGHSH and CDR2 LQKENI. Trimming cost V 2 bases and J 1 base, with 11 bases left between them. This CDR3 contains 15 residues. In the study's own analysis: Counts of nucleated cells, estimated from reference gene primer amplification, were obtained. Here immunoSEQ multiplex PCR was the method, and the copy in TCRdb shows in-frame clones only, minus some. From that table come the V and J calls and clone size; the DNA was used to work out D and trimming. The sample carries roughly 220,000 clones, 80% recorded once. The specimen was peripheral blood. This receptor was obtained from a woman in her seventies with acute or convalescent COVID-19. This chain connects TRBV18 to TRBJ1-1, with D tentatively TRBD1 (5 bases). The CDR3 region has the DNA TGTGCCAGCTCACCAGACAGACTCACGAACACTGAAGCTTTCTTT. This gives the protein CASSPDRLTNTEAFF.